Included here is one T cell receptor (beta chain) sequence, with context. Its antigen is as yet unknown. Compared with germline, one end of the junction differs, possibly owing to a read error. This specimen comes from a study of CD8 T cells in ankylosing spondylitis. Regarding the study as a whole: Reported data indicate significant enrichment of disease-linked clones within matched ankylosing spondylitis synovial fluid. One TCR beta motif, made up of roughly 8 highly homologous variants, appeared characteristic of ankylosing spondylitis blood.

The CDR3 extends over 15 amino acids. CDR1 is SGHRS, CDR2 YFSETQ, per germline. A single record per CDR3 protein comes from TCRdb applying MiXCR to the 5' RACE reads. This table holds 200,000 to 300,000 distinct CDR3 sequences, under 35% found once. The receptor was isolated from a male donor with ankylosing spondylitis or in good health (not recorded which). V gene TRBV5-1 combines with J gene TRBJ2-5, with TRBD2 matching over 13 bases. The sample taken for sequencing was blood, either unsorted or a sorted T cell fraction (not recorded which). The CDR3 DNA reads as TGTGCCAGCAGCTTGAGGACTAGCGGGGGAGAGACCCAGTACTTC. It translates to CASSLRTSGGETQYF. Together with reference TRBV5-1 and TRBJ2-5, the CDR3 gives the full variable domain: KAGVTQTPRYLIKTRGQQVTLSCSPISGHRSVSWYQQTPGQGLQFLFEYFSETQRNKGNFPGRFSGRQFSNSRSEMNVSTLELGDSALYLCASSLRTSGGETQYFGPGTRLLVL.